One and the same sample provided the 28 T cell receptor beta chains below, sequenced in a study of PD-1 blockade in mismatch repair-deficient tumors. Assay: immunoSEQ multiplex PCR; the TCRdb copy retains only in-frame clones and omits some. The table includes tens of thousands of clones, approximately 81% detected once. This specimen consisted of peripheral blood, obtained 12 weeks after starting pembrolizumab. These receptors all stem from an adult with mismatch repair-deficient cancer.

The V and J genes are TRBV7-9 and TRBJ2-3; D not certain. The CDR3 consists of 14 residues. Trimming cost V 6 bases and J 2 bases, with 12 bases left between them. Germline V gives CDR1 SEHNR, CDR2 FQNEAQ (reference sequence). The DNA for the CDR3 is TGTGCCAGCAGTCTAAGGACGGACACAGATACGCAGTATTTT. Its translation is CASSLRTDTDTQYF.

This clone was seen only once. This chain connects TRBV18 to TRBJ2-5, with D uncertain. The CDR3 spans 13 residues. Trimming took 2 bases from V and 2 from J, leaving 6 bases between them. Germline CDR1 reads KGHSH; CDR2 reads LQKENI. CDR3 sequence reads: CASSPGRQETQYF. CDR3 coding DNA: TGTGCCAGCTCACCAGGTCGGCAAGAGACCCAGTACTTC.

V is TRBV2 and J is TRBJ2-7, with TRBD1 matching over 9 bases. Per germline, CDR1 SNHLY and CDR2 FYNNEI. With V trimmed by 5 bases and J by 5 bases, 10 bases remained unmatched. The CDR3 loop spans 15 amino acids. The CDR3 reads CASSLWGQGDDEQYF. The CDR3 coding sequence is TGTGCCAGCAGTCTTTGGGGACAGGGTGACGACGAGCAGTACTTC.

The CDR3 sequence is CASSEGGQDLTDTQYF. Written as DNA, the CDR3 is TGTGCCAGCAGTGAGGGGGGACAGGACCTCACAGATACGCAGTATTTT. The chain employs TRBV2 and TRBJ2-3; the match to TRBD1 covers 8 bases. Trimming removed 3 bases from V and 2 bases from J; junction bases left unmatched: 7. This CDR3 spans 16 amino acids. Germline CDR1 reads SNHLY; CDR2 reads FYNNEI.

The chain employs TRBV5-1 and TRBJ2-5; D remains unclear. The CDR3 spans 16 residues. Deletions cut 0 bases from V and 0 bases from J, with 12 bases between. Germline-derived CDR1 and CDR2 are SGHRS and YFSETQ. The CDR3 spells CASSLGGPRHQETQYF. Written as DNA, the CDR3 is TGCGCCAGCAGCTTGGGTGGACCGCGTCACCAAGAGACCCAGTACTTC. Together with reference TRBV5-1 and TRBJ2-5, the CDR3 gives the full variable domain: KAGVTQTPRYLIKTRGQQVTLSCSPISGHRSVSWYQQTPGQGLQFLFEYFSETQRNKGNFPGRFSGRQFSNSRSEMNVSTLELGDSALYLCASSLGGPRHQETQYFGPGTRLLVL.

This chain uses TRBV9 with TRBJ1-4; D unresolved. The CDR3 length is 16 residues. V was trimmed by 2 bases and J by 4 bases, leaving 15 bases between them. Germline-derived CDR1 and CDR2 are SGDLS and YYNGEE. The CDR3: CASSVSPSDHNEKLFF. CDR3 in DNA: TGTGCCAGCAGCGTCTCCCCCTCCGATCATAATGAAAAACTGTTTTTT.

The genes are TRBV5-1 and TRBJ2-1; 11 bases match TRBD2. The V gene end was trimmed by 4 bases and the J gene end by 4 bases; junction bases not matched to a gene: 13. This CDR3 is built from 18 residues. The germline gives CDR1 SGHRS, CDR2 YFSETQ. The CDR3 protein is CASSMGGPGLAAYNEQFF. The CDR3 DNA reads TGCGCCAGCAGCATGGGGGGCCCGGGACTAGCGGCGTACAATGAGCAGTTCTTC.

The gene calls are TRBV5-1 and TRBJ2-3, with a possible D match to TRBD1 (6 bases). This CDR3 spans 15 amino acids. CDR1 and CDR2 (germline): SGHRS, YFSETQ. V was cut by 4 bases and J by 0 bases, with 12 bases left in between. This CDR3 is CASSPRDTSTDTQYF. CDR3 nucleotide sequence: TGCGCCAGCAGCCCCCGGGACACAAGCACAGATACGCAGTATTTT.

The rearrangement joins TRBV14 to TRBJ1-2; D gene ambiguous. The germline V gene has CDR1 SGHDN and CDR2 FVKESK. The CDR3 is 13 residues long. Trimming took off 3 bases at V and 4 bases at J, with 9 bases between the two ends. CDR3 in DNA: TGTGCCAGCAGCCAGGCCGGGCTCTATGGCTACACCTTC. Protein sequence: CASSQAGLYGYTF. Full variable domain (missing parts from reference TRBV14 and TRBJ1-2): EAGVTQFPSHSVIEKGQTVTLRCDPISGHDNLYWYRRVMGKEIKFLLHFVKESKQDESGMPNNRFLAERTGGTYSTLKVQPAELEDSGVYFCASSQAGLYGYTFGSGTRLTVV.

This chain links TRBV7-9 with TRBJ2-7; no firm D call. The CDR3 runs 14 residues. With 1 base removed from V and 4 bases from J, the gap between germline ends came to 11 bases. Per germline, CDR1 SEHNR and CDR2 FQNEAQ (reference sequence). The CDR3 sequence is CASSLDRQRYEQYF. The CDR3 DNA reads as TGTGCCAGCAGCTTAGACCGACAACGATACGAGCAGTACTTC.

The chain links TRBV7-8 to TRBJ1-3, with 8 bases identical to TRBD1. The CDR3 extends over 16 amino acids. The germline V gene encodes CDR1 SGHVS and CDR2 FQNEAQ. J was trimmed by 0 bases and V by 4 bases; bases with no gene match: 5. The CDR3 sequence is CASSYRGISSGNTIYF. In DNA form, the CDR3 reads TGTGCCAGCAGCTACAGGGGGATAAGCTCTGGAAACACCATATATTTT.

In this sample, this clone turned up a few times. With a much larger clone just one base away, this may be a read error. Distinct nucleotide sequences in the sample also encode this CDR3. V and J are TRBV4-1 and TRBJ2-2; D is unclear. This CDR3 is built from 13 residues. Trimming left V 0 bases short and J 6 bases short, with 5 bases between. Germline assignment: CDR1 MGHRA and CDR2 YSYEKL. The CDR3 here is CASSQDLAGELFF. Written as DNA, the CDR3 is TGCGCCAGCAGCCAAGATTTGGCCGGGGAGCTGTTTTTT.

J is TRBJ1-1 and V is TRBV15; D remains ambiguous. CDR3 size: 13 residues. Germline CDR1 reads LNHNV; CDR2 reads YYDKDF (reference sequence). The ends were cut back, 3 bases at V and 0 bases at J, with 5 bases in the middle. CDR3 nucleotides: TGTGCCACCAGCAGGTCACTGAACACTGAAGCTTTCTTT. Translating it yields CATSRSLNTEAFF. Full variable domain (missing parts from reference TRBV15 and TRBJ1-1): DAMVIQNPRYQVTQFGKPVTLSCSQTLNHNVMYWYQQKSSQAPKLLFHYYDKDFNNEADTPDNFQSRRPNTSFCFLDIRSPGLGDTAMYLCATSRSLNTEAFFGQGTRLTVV.

The CDR3 DNA is TGTGCCAGCAGTTGGCGCCGGGGCGGAGGGGAGACCCAGTACTTC. Amino acids: CASSWRRGGGETQYF. The chain employs TRBV6-9 and TRBJ2-5, with D possibly being TRBD2 (6 bases). V was cut by 4 bases and J by 5 bases, with 17 bases left in between. This CDR3 has 15 residues. Germline assignment: CDR1 MNHGY and CDR2 SVAAGI.

The rearrangement joins TRBV7-2 to TRBJ2-7, with TRBD2 identical over 8 bases. CDR3 length: 15 amino acids. Germline CDR1 and CDR2: SGHTA and FQGNSA. The J segment lost 2 bases and the V segment lost 5 bases, leaving 8 bases of the junction unmatched. CDR3 bases: TGTGCCAGCAGCCACGGGACTAGTGGTACCTACGAGCAGTACTTC. Translated, it gives CASSHGTSGTYEQYF.

V and J are TRBV5-6 and TRBJ2-3, with 8 bases fitting TRBD1. CDR1 is SGHDT and CDR2 is YYEEEE in the germline V gene. This CDR3 spans 14 amino acids. The V gene end was trimmed by 4 bases and the J gene end by 3 bases; junction bases not matched to a gene: 4. The CDR3 is CASSLWTGTDTQYF. DNA of the CDR3: TGTGCCAGCAGCCTGTGGACAGGGACAGATACGCAGTATTTT.

The chain is built from TRBV19 and TRBJ2-3; TRBD2 agrees at 13 bases. The CDR3 covers 16 residues. With 2 bases clipped from V and 10 bases from J, the junction kept 9 bases outside the gene matches. Germline V gives CDR1 LNHDA, CDR2 SQIVND (reference sequence). The DNA for the CDR3 is TGTGCCAGTAGTATAAGTTCACTAGCGGGAGGGCCTTCGCAGTATTTT. Protein product: CASSISSLAGGPSQYF.

The rearrangement uses TRBV11-2 and TRBJ2-7; D is unresolved. Trimming stripped 1 base from V and 5 bases from J, with 9 bases between. Germline assignment: CDR1 SGHAT and CDR2 FQNNGV. The CDR3 runs 13 residues. In nucleotides, the CDR3 is TGTGCCAGCAGCTTAGTGAAGGTTAACGAGCAGTACTTC. As protein: CASSLVKVNEQYF.

The gene calls are TRBV9 and TRBJ2-1; TRBD2 matches 8 bases. With V trimmed by 0 bases and J by 5 bases, 10 bases remained unmatched. Per the germline V gene, CDR1 is SGDLS and CDR2 is YYNGEE. This CDR3 has 17 residues. Here the CDR3 DNA reads TGTGCCAGCAGCGTAGTAGGTAGCGGGACCCTTCACAATGAGCAGTTCTTC. Its protein product is CASSVVGSGTLHNEQFF.

The V gene is TRBV27, the J gene TRBJ1-2, with unresolved D. The CDR3 consists of 14 residues. Germline loops: CDR1 MNHEY, CDR2 SMNVEV (reference sequence). V lost 4 bases and J lost 8, with 17 bases in between. CDR3 coding DNA: TGTGCCAGCAGTTCCCCCAGTGGGTTGGACGGCTACACCTTC. Translated: CASSSPSGLDGYTF.

The V call is TRBV4-1, the J call TRBJ2-7, with 9 bases fitting TRBD2. The trim removed 4 bases at V and 2 bases at J, leaving 6 bases unmatched. CDR1 is MGHRA, CDR2 YSYEKL, per germline. The CDR3 is made up of 15 amino acids. This CDR3 is CASSPVAGGTYEQYF. For the CDR3, the DNA is TGCGCCAGCAGCCCGGTTGCGGGAGGGACCTACGAGCAGTACTTC.

The chain joins TRBV5-4 to TRBJ2-1; D may correspond to TRBD1 or TRBD2 (5 bases each). The V gene lost 3 bases and the J gene lost 10 bases, with 11 bases spanning the gap. This CDR3 region has 12 residues. The germline gives CDR1 SGHNT, CDR2 YYREEE (reference sequence). CDR3 bases: TGTGCCAGCAGCTCCCTCCGGGGCGAGCAGTTCTTC. Translating it yields CASSSLRGEQFF.

The V and J genes are TRBV7-2 and TRBJ2-1; TRBD2 matches 8 bases. Germline V gene sequence: CDR1 SGHTA, CDR2 FQGNSA. The CDR3 contains 16 residues. Trimming removed 4 bases from V and 7 bases from J; junction bases left unmatched: 12. CDR3 region: CASSSLGSGRGNEQFF. CDR3 in DNA: TGTGCCAGCAGCTCCCTAGGCAGCGGGAGAGGGAATGAGCAGTTCTTC.

V usage is TRBV11-2 and J usage is TRBJ1-1; maybe TRBD1 (6 bases). Trimming pared 5 bases from V and 0 bases from J, leaving 16 bases between. CDR3 length equals 16 residues. The germline V gene encodes CDR1 SGHAT and CDR2 FQNNGV. CDR3 protein: CASSPRGGLMNTEAFF. CDR3 DNA sequence: TGTGCCAGCAGCCCAAGGGGGGGACTGATGAACACTGAAGCTTTCTTT.

V gene TRBV27 combines with J gene TRBJ2-3; D is possibly TRBD1 (5 bases). The germline gives CDR1 MNHEY, CDR2 SMNVEV (reference sequence). Deletions cut 0 bases from V and 1 base from J, with 8 bases between. The length of the CDR3 is 15 residues. CDR3 bases: TGTGCCAGCAGTTTATCAGAACAGGGCACAGATACGCAGTATTTT. It translates to CASSLSEQGTDTQYF.

CDR3 DNA: TGCAGCGCCCGACAGGGAATGGGGCAGTACTTC. Translated, it gives CSARQGMGQYF. The chain recombines TRBV29-1 with TRBJ2-7, with 7 bases that match TRBD1. The CDR3 totals 11 residues. Germline values: CDR1 SQVTM, CDR2 ANQGSEA. The V segment lost 7 bases and the J segment 9 bases; nucleotides outside the gene matches: 9.

The V call is TRBV15, the J call TRBJ1-1; perhaps TRBD1 as D (5 bases). V was shortened by 1 base and J by 4 bases, with 7 bases between the two germline ends. The CDR3 loop spans 13 amino acids. Germline CDR1 LNHNV, CDR2 YYDKDF (reference sequence). The CDR3 region has the DNA TGTGCCACCAGCAGAGGGGGCGGCACTGAAGCTTTCTTT. This codes for CATSRGGGTEAFF.

This clone came up once. This sequence joins TRBV18 and TRBJ2-3, with 10 bases identical to TRBD2. CDR1 and CDR2 from the germline V gene are KGHSH and LQKENI. The junction had 9 bases not matched to a gene; V was cut back by 1 base and J by 8 bases. CDR3 length equals 16 residues. CDR3 nucleotides: TGTGCCAGCTCACCACTTACCGGGACTAGCGATCGTACGCAGTATTTT. Translating it yields CASSPLTGTSDRTQYF. Based on the CDR3 plus reference TRBV18 and TRBJ2-3, the full variable domain is NAGVMQNPRHLVRRRGQEARLRCSPMKGHSHVYWYRQLPEEGLKFMVYLQKENIIDESGMPKERFSAEFPKEGPSILRIQQVVRGDSAAYFCASSPLTGTSDRTQYFGPGTRLTVL.